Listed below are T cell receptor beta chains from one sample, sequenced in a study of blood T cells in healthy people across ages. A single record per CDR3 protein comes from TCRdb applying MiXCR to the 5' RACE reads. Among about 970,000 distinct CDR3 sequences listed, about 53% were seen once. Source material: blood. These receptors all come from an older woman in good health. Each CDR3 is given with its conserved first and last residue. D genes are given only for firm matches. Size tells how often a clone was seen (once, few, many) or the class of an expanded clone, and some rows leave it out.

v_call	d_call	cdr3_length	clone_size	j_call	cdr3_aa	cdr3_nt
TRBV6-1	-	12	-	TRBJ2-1	CASSVVGNEQFF	TGTGCCAGCAGTGTTGTTGGTAATGAGCAGTTCTTC
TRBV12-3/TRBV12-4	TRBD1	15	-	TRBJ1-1	CASSSRTGGYSEAFF	TGTGCCAGCAGTTCGAGGACAGGGGGCTATAGTGAAGCTTTCTTT
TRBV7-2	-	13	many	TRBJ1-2	CASSPTDSYGYTF	TGTGCCAGCAGCCCAACGGACAGCTATGGCTACACCTTC
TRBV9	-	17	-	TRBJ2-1	CATVGLGGLASYNEQFF	TGTGCCACAGTCGGTCTCGGGGGTCTCGCCTCCTACAATGAGCAGTTCTTC
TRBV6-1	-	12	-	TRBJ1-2	CASSDFAPGYTF	TGTGCCAGCAGTGATTTCGCCCCGGGCTACACCTTC
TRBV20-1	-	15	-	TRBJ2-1	CSARSGQRGDNEQFF	TGCAGTGCTAGGTCGGGACAAAGGGGGGACAATGAGCAGTTCTTC
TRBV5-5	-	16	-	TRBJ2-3	CASSLDGDTATDTQYF	TGTGCCAGCAGCTTGGACGGGGACACAGCCACAGATACGCAGTATTTT
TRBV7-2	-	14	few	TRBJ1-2	CASTAWQTNYGYTF	TGTGCCAGCACAGCGTGGCAGACTAACTATGGCTACACCTTC
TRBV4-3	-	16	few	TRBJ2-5	CASSQDTRESQETQYF	TGCGCCAGCAGCCAAGATACTCGGGAGAGCCAAGAGACCCAGTACTTC
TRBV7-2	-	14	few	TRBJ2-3	CASSLGGSKGTQYF	TGTGCCAGCAGCTTAGGTGGGAGTAAGGGTACGCAGTATTTT
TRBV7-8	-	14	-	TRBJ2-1	CASTIGRLNTEAFF	TGTGCCAGCACCATAGGACGGCTGAACACTGAAGCTTTCTTC
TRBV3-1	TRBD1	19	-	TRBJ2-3	CASSRDVRQGDRHTDTQYF	TGTGCCAGCAGCCGAGACGTGCGACAGGGGGACAGACACACAGATACGCAGTATTTT
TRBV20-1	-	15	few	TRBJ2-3	CSARLGKFPTDTQYF	TGCAGTGCTAGACTCGGGAAGTTTCCTACAGATACGCAGTATTTT
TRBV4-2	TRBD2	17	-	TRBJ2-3	CASSQDLLAGVPDTQYF	TGTGCCAGCAGCCAAGATCTGCTAGCGGGAGTCCCAGATACGCAGTATTTT
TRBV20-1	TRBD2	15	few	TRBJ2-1	CSARVETSGSNEQFF	TGCAGTGCTAGAGTTGAGACTAGCGGGTCCAATGAGCAGTTCTTC
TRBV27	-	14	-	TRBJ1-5	CASSLYGNNQPQHF	TGTGCCAGCAGTTTATATGGCAACAATCAGCCCCAGCATTTT
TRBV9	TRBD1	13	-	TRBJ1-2	CASISTGGDGYTF	TGTGCCAGCATCTCTACAGGGGGCGATGGCTACACCTTC
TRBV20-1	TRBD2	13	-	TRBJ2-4	CSAGRESLDIQYF	TGCAGTGCTGGGAGGGAGAGTTTGGACATTCAGTACTTC
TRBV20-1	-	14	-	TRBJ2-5	CSARDRRRGETQYF	TGCAGTGCTAGAGACCGACGACGTGGTGAGACCCAGTACTTC
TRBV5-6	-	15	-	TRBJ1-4	CASSILRVGNEKLFF	TGTGCCAGCAGCATACTACGAGTCGGGAATGAAAAACTGTTTTTT